A selection of T cell receptor beta chains follows, all from one sample in a study of cytomegalovirus exposure and HLA in healthy donors. The method was immunoSEQ multiplex PCR; TCRdb's version includes in-frame clones alone and lacks a portion of them. This repertoire shows some 110,000 clones, over 75% found once; its top ten account for 8.6%. The sample consisted of PBMCs. All receptors come from a middle-aged woman in good health and CMV-seropositive. CDR3s include the opening cysteine and the closing phenylalanine or tryptophan. A D gene is named only where the DNA matches it firmly. Expanded clones are given a class, and other clones once, few, many or no size at all.

TRBV12-5,NA,TRBD2,TRBJ2-7,TGTGCTAGTGGCCTAAGACTAGCGGGAGGCTACTCCTACGAGCAGTACTTC,CASGLRLAGGYSYEQYF
TRBV6-5,NA,NA,TRBJ1-3,TGTGCCAGCAGTTTCGCGGGCACCATATATTTT,CASSFAGTIYF
TRBV4-2,NA,TRBD2,TRBJ2-1,TGTGCCAGCAGCCAAGATTGGGGGGGGACCTACAATGAGCAGTTCTTC,CASSQDWGGTYNEQFF
TRBV2,NA,TRBD1,TRBJ2-5,TGTGCCAGCAGTGTACAGGGGGAGACCCAGTACTTC,CASSVQGETQYF
TRBV28,NA,NA,TRBJ2-7,TGTGCCAGCAGCCAAATGGACAGCTCCTACGAGCAGTACTTC,CASSQMDSSYEQYF
TRBV14,few,NA,TRBJ2-7,TGTGCCAGCAGCCAAGAAGGCAGGGACGAGCAGTACTTC,CASSQEGRDEQYF
TRBV18,few,TRBD2,TRBJ2-7,TGTGCCAGCTCACCCCCCGGACTAGCGACGTACGAGCAGTACTTC,CASSPPGLATYEQYF
TRBV4-3,NA,NA,TRBJ2-2,TGCGCCAGCAGCCAAGGTCTGACAGACGCCGGGGAGCTGTTTTTT,CASSQGLTDAGELFF
TRBV5-1,NA,TRBD2,TRBJ2-7,TGCGCCAGCAGCTTCGTTGGGGGGGCCTACGAGCAGTACTTC,CASSFVGGAYEQYF
TRBV11-2,once,NA,TRBJ1-1,TGTGCCAGCAGCTCGGACAGCTGGCGTGCTTTCTTT,CASSSDSWRAFF
TRBV11-2,NA,NA,TRBJ1-1,TGTGCCAGCAGCTTATATACAGGGAGGAACACTGAAGCTTTCTTT,CASSLYTGRNTEAFF
TRBV28,NA,TRBD1,TRBJ1-2,TGTGCCAGCAGTTCTACAGGGGACGTAGAATATGGCTACACCTTC,CASSSTGDVEYGYTF
TRBV4-1,once,NA,TRBJ2-4,TGCGCCAGCAGCCAAACTGTTACAAACAACTATGGCAAAAACATTCAGTACTTC,CASSQTVTNNYGKNIQYF
TRBV7-9,NA,NA,TRBJ1-1,TGTGCCAGCGCCGCCTTCCTCGACTTGAACACTGAAGCTTTCTTT,CASAAFLDLNTEAFF
TRBV5-1,NA,TRBD1,TRBJ2-5,TGCGCCAGCAGCTTGGGGCAGGGGGTTACCCAAGAGACCCAGTACTTC,CASSLGQGVTQETQYF
TRBV11-3,NA,NA,TRBJ2-1,TGTGCCAGCAGCTTAGGCCCCCGGTATGAGCAGTTCTTC,CASSLGPRYEQFF
TRBV19,NA,TRBD1,TRBJ1-5,TGTGCCAGTAGTCGGACAGGGGACCAGCCCCAGCATTTT,CASSRTGDQPQHF
TRBV5-6,few,NA,TRBJ2-1,TGTGCCAGCAGCTTGGTCGATGAGCAGTTCTTC,CASSLVDEQFF
TRBV28,NA,TRBD1,TRBJ2-7,TGTGCCAGCAGTTTATTGGAATATTGGAAGGGGGCTTCCTCCTACGAGCAGTACTTC,CASSLLEYWKGASSYEQYF
TRBV11-2,NA,NA,TRBJ1-2,TGTGCCAGCAGCTTAACGGCCAGGGATGACTATGGCTACACCTTC,CASSLTARDDYGYTF
TRBV6-4,once,TRBD2,TRBJ2-1,TGTGCCAGCAGTGTGGCCAGCGGGAGGGCTTACAATGAGCAGTTCTTC,CASSVASGRAYNEQFF
TRBV18,NA,TRBD1,TRBJ1-1,TGTGCCAGCTCACCAAACAGGGGGCGCGTCACTGAAGCTTTCTTT,CASSPNRGRVTEAFF
TRBV11-2,NA,TRBD2,TRBJ2-2,TGTGCCAGCAGCCCTAGCGGGGTGAGCACCGGGGAGCTGTTTTTT,CASSPSGVSTGELFF
TRBV5-1,NA,TRBD1,TRBJ1-5,TGCGCCAGCAGCTTGGCTTCCACAGGGGGCCATCAGCCCCAGCATTTT,CASSLASTGGHQPQHF
TRBV5-1,NA,TRBD1,TRBJ1-1,TGCGCCAGCAGCCGGAATACCCGGGACAGGAACACTGAAGCTTTCTTT,CASSRNTRDRNTEAFF
TRBV6-5,NA,TRBD1,TRBJ1-2,TGTGCCAGCAGAAAACGGAGACAGGGAGGTCATGGCTACACCTTC,CASRKRRQGGHGYTF
TRBV5-1,few,NA,TRBJ2-5,TGCGCCAGCAGCTTCGGTATCCGGGAGACCCAGTACTTC,CASSFGIRETQYF
TRBV21-1,NA,NA,TRBJ1-5,TGTGCCAGCAGCAAAGGACTCGAACAGCCCCAGCATTTT,CASSKGLEQPQHF
TRBV28,NA,NA,TRBJ1-1,TGTGCCAGCAGGGGGACCGGGCGGGGGAACACTGAAGCTTTCTTT,CASRGTGRGNTEAFF
TRBV7-2,NA,NA,TRBJ1-1,TGTGCCAGCAGCTTACTTTTTAGGACAGTCACTGAAGCTTTCTTT,CASSLLFRTVTEAFF
TRBV28,NA,TRBD1,TRBJ1-2,TGTGCCAGCAGTAGACCCGGCAGGGGGCAGGATGGCTACACCTTC,CASSRPGRGQDGYTF
TRBV9,NA,TRBD1,TRBJ1-2,TGTGCCAGCAGCAACCGGGACAGCGCCCGCGGCTACACCTTC,CASSNRDSARGYTF
TRBV7-9,few,TRBD2,TRBJ2-5,TGTGCCAGCAGCTCGGGACTAGCGGACCAAGAGACCCAGTACTTC,CASSSGLADQETQYF
TRBV2,NA,TRBD2,TRBJ2-3,TGTGCCAGCAGTGGCGGGACTAGCGGACTCACAGATACGCAGTATTTT,CASSGGTSGLTDTQYF
TRBV19,NA,TRBD1,TRBJ2-7,TGTGCCAGTAGCCCTAACGCCCCTAGACAGGGTTCGGCCTACGAGCAGTACTTC,CASSPNAPRQGSAYEQYF
TRBV4-1,NA,NA,TRBJ2-7,TGCGCCAGCAGCCAAGATCGGATGGACTGGGAAGCTCGGCAGTACTTC,CASSQDRMDWEARQYF
TRBV12-1,NA,NA,TRBJ2-7,TGTGCCAGCAGCCAAGGGACTAGCGGGAGAAACCCCTACGAGCAGTACTTC,CASSQGTSGRNPYEQYF
TRBV7-2,NA,NA,TRBJ2-3,TGTGCCAGCAGCTTATCGTCAGTGTCTAGCACAGATACGCAGTATTTT,CASSLSSVSSTDTQYF
TRBV9,few,TRBD1,TRBJ2-4,TGTGCCAGCAGCGCAAGGACCCGGGACAGCAAAAACATTCAGTACTTC,CASSARTRDSKNIQYF
TRBV2,once,NA,TRBJ1-4,TGTGCCAGCAGTGACATCGTAGTAGAGGAAAAACTGTTTTTT,CASSDIVVEEKLFF
TRBV19,NA,NA,TRBJ2-1,TGTGCCAGTAGCCGGCAAGGGAGCTCCTACAATGAGCAGTTCTTC,CASSRQGSSYNEQFF